This T cell receptor (beta chain) was recovered during a study of blood T cell repertoires in COVID-19. On the study more broadly: The analysed material was cDNA or gDNA that came from T cells, B-cell-depleted T cells, or PBMCs.

Germline CDR1 LGHNA, CDR2 YNFKEQ. V was pared by 6 bases and J by 3 bases, with 3 bases of the junction left unmatched. This CDR3 is built from 13 residues. Sequencing used immunoSEQ multiplex PCR; TCRdb keeps in-frame clones, though not all of them. This table has about 180,000 clones, over 80% appearing once. This rearrangement joins TRBV4-2 to TRBJ1-1; 8 bases align to TRBD1. The receptor was derived from a woman in her forties or fifties with acute or convalescent COVID-19. The sequenced material came from peripheral blood. Here the CDR3 DNA reads TGTGCCAGCAGGACAGGGGTGGACACTGAAGCTTTCTTT. It yields the protein CASRTGVDTEAFF.